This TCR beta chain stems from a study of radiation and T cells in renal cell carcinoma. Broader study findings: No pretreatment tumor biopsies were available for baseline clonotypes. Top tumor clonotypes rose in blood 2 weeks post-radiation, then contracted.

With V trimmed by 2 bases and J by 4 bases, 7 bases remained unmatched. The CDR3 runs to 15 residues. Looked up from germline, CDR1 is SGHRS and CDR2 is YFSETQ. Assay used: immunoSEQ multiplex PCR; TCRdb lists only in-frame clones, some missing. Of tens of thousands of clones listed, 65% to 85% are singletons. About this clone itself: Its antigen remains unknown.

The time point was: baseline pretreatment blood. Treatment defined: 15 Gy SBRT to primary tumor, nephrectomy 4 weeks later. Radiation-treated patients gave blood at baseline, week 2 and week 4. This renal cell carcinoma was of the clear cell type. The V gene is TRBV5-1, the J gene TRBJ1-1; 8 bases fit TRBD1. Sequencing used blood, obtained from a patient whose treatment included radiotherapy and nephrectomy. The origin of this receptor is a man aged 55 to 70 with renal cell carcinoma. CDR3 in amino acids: CASSFQTGVSTEAFF. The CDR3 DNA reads TGCGCCAGCAGCTTCCAGACAGGGGTGAGCACTGAAGCTTTCTTT. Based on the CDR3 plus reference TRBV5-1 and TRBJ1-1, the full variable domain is KAGVTQTPRYLIKTRGQQVTLSCSPISGHRSVSWYQQTPGQGLQFLFEYFSETQRNKGNFPGRFSGRQFSNSRSEMNVSTLELGDSALYLCASSFQTGVSTEAFFGQGTRLTVV.